These 10 T cell receptor beta chains share one sample of origin, sequenced in a study of beta chain features in type 1 diabetes. Expressed TCRB transcripts were sequenced because the isolated RNA had all been reverse transcribed beforehand. Libraries were prepared by immunoSEQ multiplex PCR; TCRdb keeps only in-frame clonotypes and omits some of them. The table lists some 900,000 clones, 17% of them singletons, with 0.023% in the top ten. Sequences were obtained from naive CD4+ T cells from blood. These receptors were taken from a woman under 30 in good health.

This chain joins TRBV6-1 and TRBJ2-5; D is unresolved. CDR1 is MNHNS, CDR2 SASEGT, per germline. Trimming removed 6 bases at V and 5 bases at J, with 7 bases between. The CDR3 extends over 11 amino acids. CDR3 residues: CASRGWETQYF. CDR3 coding DNA: TGTGCCAGCAGAGGCTGGGAGACCCAGTACTTC.

The chain employs TRBV28 and TRBJ2-2, with a possible D match to TRBD2 (6 bases). V lost 7 bases and J 2 bases, leaving 20 bases between the germline ends. Per germline, CDR1 MDHEN and CDR2 SYDVKM. This CDR3 spans 17 amino acids. The CDR3 sequence is CASKLPGARLNTGELFF. The DNA for the CDR3 is TGTGCCAGCAAGTTACCGGGAGCCCGACTTAACACCGGGGAGCTGTTTTTT.

This clone was observed a few times. V gene TRBV2 combines with J gene TRBJ2-2; D remains ambiguous. V shed 7 bases and J shed 0 bases, with 9 bases lying between them. The CDR3 totals 14 residues. Germline CDR1 is SNHLY and CDR2 is FYNNEI. The CDR3 DNA is TGTGCCAGCATTGCTTTAGCGAACACCGGGGAGCTGTTTTTT. Protein sequence: CASIALANTGELFF.

The chain uses TRBV10-3 and TRBJ1-4; 7 bases are shared with TRBD1. The CDR3 is made up of 15 amino acids. CDR1 and CDR2 from the germline V gene are ENHRY and SYGVKD. The V gene end was trimmed by 3 bases and the J gene end by 7 bases; junction bases not matched to a gene: 8. CDR3 loop: CAISEKTGITEKLFF. As DNA, the CDR3 is TGTGCCATCAGTGAAAAGACAGGGATCACTGAAAAACTGTTTTTT.

The chain joins TRBV7-6 to TRBJ1-5; 9 bases are shared with TRBD1. Per germline, CDR1 SGHVS and CDR2 FNYEAQ. Trimming at V came to 5 bases and at J to 8 bases, leaving 1 base not matched to a gene. This CDR3 is built from 12 residues. The CDR3 reads CASSRQGEPQHF. In DNA, the CDR3 is TGTGCCAGCAGCAGACAGGGGGAGCCCCAGCATTTT.

This clone came up a few times. CDR3 protein: CASSLATGTVINEQFF. DNA for the CDR3: TGTGCCAGCAGCTTAGCTACCGGGACAGTTATCAATGAGCAGTTCTTC. This sequence joins TRBV11-2 and TRBJ2-1, with 7 bases aligning to TRBD1. The trim removed 1 base at V and 6 bases at J, leaving 9 bases unmatched. Germline CDR1 is SGHAT and CDR2 is FQNNGV. This CDR3 is built from 16 residues.

The V call is TRBV7-3, the J call TRBJ2-1; TRBD2 matches 7 bases. After removal of 0 bases from V and 3 bases from J, the junction contained 5 bases not matched to a gene. CDR1 is SGHTA, CDR2 FQGTGA, per germline. The CDR3 runs to 16 residues. CDR3 sequence (DNA): TGTGCCAGCAGCTTAACGTATAGCGGGCTCTACAATGAGCAGTTCTTC. It translates to CASSLTYSGLYNEQFF.

The CDR3 coding sequence is TGTGCCAGCAGTTACTCGAGACGGGGGGCTAGTGAGCAGTTCTTC. Its translation: CASSYSRRGASEQFF. The rearrangement uses TRBV6-5 and TRBJ2-1; D possibly corresponds to TRBD2 (7 bases). The germline V and J ends were trimmed by 0 bases and 9 bases, with 15 bases remaining between them. Germline V gene lookup returns CDR1 MNHEY and CDR2 SVGAGI. This CDR3 is built from 15 residues.

V is TRBV28 and J is TRBJ2-1; 13 bases map to TRBD2. After removal of 4 bases from V and 8 bases from J, the junction contained 5 bases not matched to a gene. The CDR3 has 15 amino acids. Germline values: CDR1 MDHEN, CDR2 SYDVKM. Written as DNA, the CDR3 is TGTGCCAGCAGTTCCACAACTAGCGGGAGGGATGAGCAGTTCTTC. Translating it yields CASSSTTSGRDEQFF.

The chain has TRBV27 and TRBJ1-1; 10 nucleotides align to TRBD1. CDR3 size: 15 residues. The V gene end was trimmed by 1 base and the J gene end by 3 bases; junction bases not matched to a gene: 2. Germline V gives CDR1 MNHEY, CDR2 SMNVEV (reference sequence). This chain's CDR3 is CASSLLGQGYTEAFF. As DNA, the CDR3 is TGTGCCAGCAGTTTATTGGGACAGGGGTACACTGAAGCTTTCTTT.